Sequencing of this T cell receptor (beta chain) was carried out in a study of OX40 agonist ivuxolimab in advanced cancers. Data came from immunoSEQ multiplex PCR; TCRdb stores just in-frame clones and leaves some out. The sample holds about 40,000 clones, roughly 86% seen once. Germline-derived CDR1 and CDR2 are ENHRY and SYGVKD. The CDR3 is 12 residues long. V dropped 3 bases and J dropped 2 bases, with 2 bases sitting between them. The V and J genes are TRBV10-3 and TRBJ1-3; no reliable D call. This clonotype was sampled from an adult with an advanced solid tumor such as melanoma, head and neck, liver or kidney cancer. The sequenced sample was CD4+ or CD8+ T cells sorted from blood, obtained in a trial of the OX40 agonist ivuxolimab. CDR3 bases: TGTGCCATCAGTGATCCTGGAAACACCATATATTTT. Translated: CAISDPGNTIYF.